The rows below give T cell receptor beta chains drawn from one sample of a study of T cell responses to AZD1222 COVID-19 vaccine. This table comes from immunoSEQ multiplex PCR, and its TCRdb copy is limited to in-frame clones, with some not included. The sample has about 120,000 clones; about 92% are singletons. The sample consisted of peripheral blood, taken 28 days after the second AZD1222 dose. The receptors originated from an adult who received the AZD1222 COVID-19 vaccine. CDR3s include the opening cysteine and the closing phenylalanine or tryptophan.

TRBJ1-2 TRBV9 CASSGALRGLGYTF
TRBJ2-1 TRBV19 CASSISGQYNEQFF
TRBJ2-6 TRBV18 CASSPQRSGANVLTF
TRBJ2-3 TRBV5-4 CASSLGLAGGRGTQDTQYF
TRBJ1-6 TRBV5-6 CASSFLGQGNSPLHF
TRBJ2-3 TRBV18 CASSQQGSRKDTQYF
TRBJ2-2 TRBV6-2/TRBV6-3 CASSPSAGGTGELFF
TRBJ1-1 TRBV6-5 CASSYTGRTEAFF
TRBJ2-2 TRBV5-6 CASSPRQGTGELFF
TRBJ1-5 TRBV30 CAWSHNRGQSQHF
TRBJ1-1 TRBV5-1 CASSPTGVDTEAFF
TRBJ2-3 TRBV7-9 CASSFRQPLTDTQYF
TRBJ1-4 TRBV6-2/TRBV6-3 CASSPPFGLDEKLFF
TRBJ2-7 TRBV7-6 CASSLDPPGQGPNWGYEQYF
TRBJ2-1 TRBV12-5 CASGLYLRLNNEQFF
TRBJ1-5 TRBV6-5 CASSDATGGHQPQHF
TRBJ2-7 TRBV4-3 CASSQLVGSAYEQYF
TRBJ1-1 TRBV7-9 CASSWTGEMNTEAFF
TRBJ1-3 TRBV18 CASSPDVGNTIYF
TRBJ2-1 TRBV11-1 CASSLGTLFNEQFF
TRBJ2-6 TRBV4-1 CASSRDSGANVLTF
TRBJ1-3 TRBV5-6 CASSRQNREGNTIYF
TRBJ2-5 TRBV7-9 CASSRRTDQETQYF